This T cell receptor (beta chain) comes out of a study of blood T cell repertoires in COVID-19. About the study: Some COVID-19 samples were acute and others convalescent; all came from the United States, Italy and Spain.

The germline V gene has CDR1 LGHDT and CDR2 YNNKEL (reference sequence). Trimming cost V 1 base and J 0 bases, with 4 bases left between them. This CDR3 has 14 residues. In the original analysis: Reference gene primer amplification yielded estimated nucleated cell counts. The protocol was immunoSEQ multiplex PCR, while the TCRdb copy is restricted to in-frame clones and leaves out a portion. The DNA gave D and trimming, while V, J and clone size come from that table. The table lists 350,000 to 400,000 clones, approximately 90% of them singletons. Categorization into cohorts depended on clinical history that participants reported.

The chain carries TRBV3-1 (or the pseudogene TRBV3-2) and TRBJ1-5; D unresolved. Specimen: PBMCs or T cells enriched from blood (not recorded which). The clonotype comes from a man between 18 and 29 years old who had recovered from COVID-19. Here the CDR3 reads CASSQANSNQPQHF. The CDR3 DNA reads TGTGCCAGCAGCCAAGCCAATAGCAATCAGCCCCAGCATTTT.